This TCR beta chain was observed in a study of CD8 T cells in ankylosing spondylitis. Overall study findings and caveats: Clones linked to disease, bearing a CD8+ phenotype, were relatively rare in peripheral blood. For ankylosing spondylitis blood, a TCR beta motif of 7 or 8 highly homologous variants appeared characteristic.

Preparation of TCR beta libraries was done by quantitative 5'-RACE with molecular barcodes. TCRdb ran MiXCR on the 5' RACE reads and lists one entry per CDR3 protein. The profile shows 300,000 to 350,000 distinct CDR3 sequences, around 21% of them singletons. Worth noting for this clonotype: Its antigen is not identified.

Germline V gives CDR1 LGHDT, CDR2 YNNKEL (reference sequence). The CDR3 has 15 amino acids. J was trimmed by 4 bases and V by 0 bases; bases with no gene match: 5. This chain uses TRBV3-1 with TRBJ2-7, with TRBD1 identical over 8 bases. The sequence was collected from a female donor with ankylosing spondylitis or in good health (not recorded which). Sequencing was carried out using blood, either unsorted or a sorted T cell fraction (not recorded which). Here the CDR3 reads CASSQESTGDYEQYF. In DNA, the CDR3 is TGTGCCAGCAGCCAAGAATCGACAGGGGATTACGAGCAGTACTTC.